This T cell receptor beta chain stems from a study of identical twins. Comments on this clonotype: Its antigen is unidentified.

CDR3 length equals 16 residues. TCRdb reanalysed the 5' RACE reads using MiXCR and keeps one entry per CDR3 protein. The sample has roughly 770,000 distinct CDR3 sequences, around a sixth seen once. Findings and caveats of the study: There were fewer insertions in abundant cord blood beta clonotypes, but memory repertoires showed no such pattern.

These sequences were also reported in another study, on T cells expressing NK-cell markers. Per that study: Sorting in several experiments was restricted by an anti-gamma-delta TCR antibody to alpha-beta TCR T cells.

This clonotype originated in a woman under 30 in good health. This sequence joins TRBV21-1 and TRBJ2-3; TRBD2 was called by the table and not checked on the DNA. TRBV21-1 is a pseudogene locus. The sample comprised PBMCs. The CDR3 nucleotides are TGTGCCAGCAGCAAACCCCCACTAGCGGGCACAGATACGCAGTATTTT. Its translation: CASSKPPLAGTDTQYF.